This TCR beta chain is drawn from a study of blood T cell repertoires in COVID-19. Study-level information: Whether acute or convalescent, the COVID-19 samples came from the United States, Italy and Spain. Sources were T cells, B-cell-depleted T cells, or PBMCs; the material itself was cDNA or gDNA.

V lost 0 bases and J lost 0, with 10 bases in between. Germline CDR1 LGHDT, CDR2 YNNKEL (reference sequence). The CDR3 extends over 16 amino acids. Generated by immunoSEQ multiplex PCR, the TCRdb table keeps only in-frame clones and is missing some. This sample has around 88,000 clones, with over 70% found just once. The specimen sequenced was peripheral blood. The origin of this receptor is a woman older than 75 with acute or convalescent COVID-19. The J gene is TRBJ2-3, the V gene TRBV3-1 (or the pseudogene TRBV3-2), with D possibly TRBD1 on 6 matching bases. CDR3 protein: CASSQDLGASTDTQYF. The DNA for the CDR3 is TGTGCCAGCAGCCAAGATTTGGGGGCCAGCACAGATACGCAGTATTTT.